Below are 15 T cell receptor beta chains sequenced from a single sample in a study of blood T cell repertoires in COVID-19. TCRdb's copy holds only in-frame clones and misses some; the assay was immunoSEQ multiplex PCR. The sample includes approximately 190,000 clones, approximately 82% of them seen just once. Material for sequencing was PBMCs or T cells enriched from blood (not recorded which). The receptor source for this set is an older woman with acute COVID-19.

This clone has more than one count but fewer than ten. The rearrangement uses TRBV12-3 or TRBV12-4 and TRBJ1-2, with 8 bases identical to TRBD1. This CDR3 comprises 13 residues. V dropped 5 bases and J dropped 11; count of bases not matched to a gene: 10. CDR3 in DNA: TGTGCCAGCAGTATACCTACAGGGGGTGGGTACACCTTC. It yields the protein CASSIPTGGGYTF.

V and J are TRBV30 and TRBJ1-1, with D perhaps matching TRBD1 (6 bases). V was cut by 3 bases and J by 8 bases, with 19 bases left in between. The germline V gene encodes CDR1 GTSNPN and CDR2 SVGIG (reference sequence). This CDR3 is built from 14 residues. CDR3 DNA sequence: TGTGCCTGGAGCCCCTTGGGACAATCTCCAGAAGCTTTCTTT. This sequence encodes CAWSPLGQSPEAFF.

This chain links TRBV7-9 with TRBJ2-1; D unresolved. Per germline, CDR1 SEHNR and CDR2 FQNEAQ (reference sequence). The CDR3 covers 13 residues. Trimming stripped 5 bases from V and 10 bases from J, with 15 bases between. As DNA, the CDR3 is TGTGCCAGCAGCCCCAAAGGTCAGACAGAGCAGTTCTTC. Its protein product is CASSPKGQTEQFF.

The V call is TRBV28, the J call TRBJ1-4, with 8 bases aligning to TRBD1. This CDR3 has 15 amino acids. CDR1 and CDR2 (germline): MDHEN, SYDVKM. The trim removed 4 bases at V and 7 bases at J, leaving 8 bases unmatched. The CDR3 DNA follows: TGTGCCAGCAGTTCTCACAGGGGGGATGGTGAAAAACTGTTTTTT. Translated, it gives CASSSHRGDGEKLFF.

The V call is TRBV6-5, the J call TRBJ2-3; D unresolved. The germline CDR1 and CDR2 sequences are MNHEY and SVGAGI. Trimming took off 6 bases at V and 5 bases at J, with 6 bases between the two ends. The length of the CDR3 is 11 residues. The CDR3 sequence: CASRNLDTQYF. The CDR3 bases are TGTGCCAGCAGGAACTTAGATACGCAGTATTTT.

The sample holds many counts of this clone. The chain links TRBV30 to TRBJ2-7; the D is unclear. The CDR3 loop spans 14 amino acids. V lost 6 bases to trimming and J lost 6 bases, with 21 bases between them. CDR1 and CDR2 from the germline V gene are GTSNPN and SVGIG (reference sequence). CDR3 in DNA: TGTGCCTGCGACGCTCGGATCTCTAGTGGCGAGCAGTACTTC. Translated: CACDARISSGEQYF.

The chain carries TRBV7-2 and TRBJ2-5; TRBD1 is a possible D gene (8 bases). V was clipped by 4 bases and J by 5 bases, with 20 bases between them. Germline lookup yields CDR1 SGHTA and CDR2 FQGNSA. The CDR3 sequence is 16 residues long. The CDR3 sequence: CASSSQGNRGGETQYF. In DNA, the CDR3 is TGTGCCAGCAGCTCTCAAGGCAACAGGGGGGGCGAGACCCAGTACTTC.

Written as DNA, the CDR3 is TGTGCCAGCAGCTTAGATCAGGTGACCCAGTACTTC. Residues: CASSLDQVTQYF. The chain links TRBV11-2 to TRBJ2-5; no definite D call. Germline V CDR1 and CDR2: SGHAT, FQNNGV. V shed 0 bases and J shed 7 bases, with 6 bases lying between them. The CDR3 extends over 12 amino acids.

The V gene is TRBV9, the J gene TRBJ1-6, with D maybe TRBD1 (6 bases). Germline CDR1 SGDLS, CDR2 YYNGEE. The CDR3 totals 17 residues. Between the trimmed V and J ends, which lost 3 bases and 9 bases, there was a span of 22 bases. CDR3 loop: CASSASGGHLEGSPLHF. The CDR3 bases are TGTGCCAGCAGCGCCTCCGGGGGGCACCTTGAGGGTTCACCCCTCCACTTT.

J is TRBJ1-2 and V is TRBV7-2; D is uncertain. Between the trimmed V and J ends, which lost 5 bases and 8 bases, there was a span of 15 bases. CDR1 is SGHTA, CDR2 FQGNSA, per germline. This CDR3 has 13 residues. In DNA, the CDR3 is TGTGCCAGCAGCCCCGACGGCCTAGGAGGCTACACCTTC. Protein sequence: CASSPDGLGGYTF.

The V and J genes are TRBV10-3 and TRBJ2-3, with 7 bases lining up with TRBD1. The CDR3 is 17 residues long. The V gene end was trimmed by 3 bases and the J gene end by 4 bases; junction bases not matched to a gene: 13. Germline V gene lookup returns CDR1 ENHRY and CDR2 SYGVKD. CDR3 loop: CAISERGDSLDPDTQYF. The CDR3 coding sequence is TGTGCCATCAGTGAACGAGGGGACAGCCTCGACCCAGATACGCAGTATTTT.

V and J are TRBV5-1 and TRBJ1-1, with 8 bases lining up with TRBD1. The trim removed 0 bases at V and 5 bases at J, leaving 12 bases unmatched. Per germline, CDR1 SGHRS and CDR2 YFSETQ. The CDR3 contains 17 residues. CDR3 residues: CASSLGYLATGETEAFF. The DNA of the CDR3 is TGCGCCAGCAGCTTGGGATATTTGGCGACAGGGGAGACTGAAGCTTTCTTT.

This clone was picked up a small number of times. The CDR3 here is CASSLGRLIGAGANVLTF. The CDR3 region has the DNA TGTGCCAGCAGCTTAGGGCGACTGATTGGGGCAGGGGCCAACGTCCTGACTTTC. The gene calls are TRBV7-7 and TRBJ2-6; TRBD1 might be the D (5 bases). V was clipped by 1 base and J by 4 bases, with 17 bases between them. This CDR3 comprises 18 residues. CDR1 is SSHAT, CDR2 FNYEAQ, per germline (reference sequence).

This clone came up a few times. The chain links TRBV11-3 to TRBJ2-1; TRBD2 might be the D (5 bases). This CDR3 spans 13 amino acids. The V end lost 3 bases, the J end lost 10 bases, and 13 bases lay between the germline ends. In germline, CDR1 is SGHNT, CDR2 YENEEA. CDR3: CASSFDGEGEQFF. CDR3 coding DNA: TGTGCCAGCAGCTTCGACGGGGAAGGGGAGCAGTTCTTC.

This clone was seen only a few times. The chain employs TRBV2 and TRBJ2-7, with TRBD2 matching 12 bases. V lost 2 bases to trimming and J lost 3 bases; unmatched junction nucleotides: 11. The CDR3 loop spans 18 amino acids. The germline gives CDR1 SNHLY, CDR2 FYNNEI. CDR3 sequence (DNA): TGTGCCAGCAGTGAATTCAGGGGCCTAGCGGGGGGGCACTACGAGCAGTACGTC. Amino acids: CASSEFRGLAGGHYEQYV.